The present T cell receptor (beta chain) was sequenced within a study of human T cells and chemical hapten exposure. On the study more broadly: The variation in per-sample TCR yields arose mainly from small differences in pooled library volumes.

CDR1 and CDR2 from the germline V gene are ENHRY and SYGVKD. The ends were cut back, 10 bases at V and 1 base at J, with 17 bases in the middle. This CDR3 spans 14 amino acids. The sample's time point: pre-sensitization, week 0. Treatment noted: therapeutic diphenylcyclopropenone sensitization with weekly scalp DPC. This clonotype was counted between two and nine times. Using its own MiXCR run on the RACE reads, TCRdb lists one record per CDR3 protein. This sample has around 300,000 distinct CDR3 sequences, with roughly 8% found just once. The material sequenced was whole blood, taken in connection with sensitization to the hapten diphenylcyclopropenone (DPC). The sequence derives from a man aged 18 to 30 with alopecia areata. Some clones in this sample may be carry-over from other donors' samples. The chain uses TRBV10-3 and TRBJ2-7; D remains ambiguous. CDR3 amino acids: CATRPGPWSYEQYF. The CDR3 bases are TGTGCCACCCGGCCCGGACCTTGGTCCTACGAGCAGTACTTC.